This TCR beta chain stems from a study of shared clonotypes between healthy human individuals. The CDR3 extends over 14 amino acids. CDR1 GTSNPN and CDR2 SVGIG come from the germline V gene (reference sequence). V was pared by 0 bases and J by 6 bases, with 11 bases between. TCRdb keeps only in-frame clones here, not all; method: immunoSEQ multiplex PCR. Of 2 million to 2.5 million clones in the sample, about 93% are singletons; the top ten hold around 1.7%. Naive CD8 cells lacked CD45RO and underwent positive selection for CCR7, leaving out terminally differentiated effector memory CD45RA+ cells. Donors were healthy HIV-negative adults without recently reported acute infections or vaccinations.

The TCR was taken from a man aged 18-30 years in good health. Some clones in this sample may be carry-over from other donors' samples. The sequenced sample was naive CD8+ T cells from PBMCs. The rearrangement uses TRBV30 and TRBJ2-2; no reliable D call. DNA for the CDR3: TGTGCCTGGAGTGTCGGAACCCTAGCCGGGGAGCTGTTTTTT. Protein sequence: CAWSVGTLAGELFF.